The 15 T cell receptor beta chains in this list originate from one sample, sequenced in a study of OX40 agonist ivuxolimab in advanced cancers. Sequencing was performed with immunoSEQ multiplex PCR; in TCRdb, only in-frame clones are kept and a portion is missing. The sample holds approximately 70,000 clones, around 82% seen once. The source material was CD4+ or CD8+ T cells sorted from blood, sampled in a trial of the OX40 agonist ivuxolimab. The receptor source for this set is an adult with an advanced solid tumor such as melanoma, head and neck, liver or kidney cancer.

V is TRBV9 and J is TRBJ2-1; possibly TRBD2 for D (6 bases). Germline loops: CDR1 SGDLS, CDR2 YYNGEE. The CDR3 is 13 residues long. Trimming cost V 4 bases and J 5 bases, with 10 bases left between them. The CDR3 here is CASSPGLHNEQFF. DNA for the CDR3: TGTGCCAGCAGCCCGGGACTTCACAATGAGCAGTTCTTC.

The chain is built from TRBV28 and TRBJ1-1; perhaps TRBD1 as D (5 bases). V was trimmed by 4 bases and J by 1 base, leaving 10 bases between them. The CDR3 covers 14 residues. Germline CDR1 is MDHEN and CDR2 is SYDVKM. CDR3 DNA: TGTGCCAGCAGTTCCATAGGGGCGAACACTGAAGCTTTCTTT. It specifies CASSSIGANTEAFF.

The rearrangement links TRBV27 to TRBJ1-1; D may be TRBD1 (5 bases). There are 12 residues in the CDR3. CDR1 and CDR2 from the germline V gene are MNHEY and SMNVEV (reference sequence). V was cut by 7 bases and J by 6 bases, with 12 bases left in between. Here the CDR3 DNA reads TGTGCCAGCACGCAGGGCGGGGCTGAAGCTTTCTTT. As protein: CASTQGGAEAFF.

The J gene is TRBJ2-1, the V gene TRBV21-1; the D call TRBD1 from the table was never checked on the DNA. TRBV21-1 is a pseudogene segment. This CDR3 spans 15 amino acids. This CDR3 is CASTNRGRTYNEQFF. CDR3 in DNA: TGTGCCAGCACGAACAGGGGGCGAACCTACAATGAGCAGTTCTTC.

This clone appeared once. V usage is TRBV10-3 and J usage is TRBJ2-3, with 13 bases matching TRBD2. Unmatched junction bases numbered 11, after V lost 4 bases and J lost 1 base. The CDR3 totals 19 residues. Germline-derived CDR1 and CDR2 are ENHRY and SYGVKD. CDR3 residues: CAISVFQTSGRPGTDTQYF. The DNA for the CDR3 is TGTGCCATCAGTGTTTTTCAGACTAGCGGGAGGCCGGGCACAGATACGCAGTATTTT.

The chain joins TRBV25-1 to TRBJ2-7, with 7 bases that match TRBD2. Germline V gene lookup returns CDR1 MGHDK and CDR2 SYGVNS. This CDR3 is 16 amino acids long. The V segment lost 7 bases and the J segment 6 bases; nucleotides outside the gene matches: 18. The CDR3 nucleotides are TGTGCCAGCACCTCACTAGGGAGGGGCGCTTCGAGCGAGCAGTACTTC. This codes for CASTSLGRGASSEQYF.

This chain uses TRBV6-5 with TRBJ1-5; D not certain. Trimming left V 4 bases short and J 4 bases short, with 5 bases between. CDR3 length equals 12 residues. Germline V gives CDR1 MNHEY, CDR2 SVGAGI. This chain's CDR3 is CASSFRNQPQHF. CDR3 nucleotide sequence: TGTGCCAGCAGTTTCCGAAATCAGCCCCAGCATTTT.

V and J are TRBV27 and TRBJ1-6; TRBD1 matches 7 bases. The CDR3 consists of 15 residues. V was clipped by 5 bases and J by 6 bases; unmatched bases: 7. Germline CDR1 MNHEY, CDR2 SMNVEV (reference sequence). CDR3 region: CASSGQGQFNSPLHF. The CDR3 nucleotides read TGTGCCAGCAGTGGGCAGGGACAGTTTAATTCACCCCTCCACTTT.

CDR3 bases: TGTGCCAGCAGCTTTGAACGGAACTACAATGAGCAGTTCTTC. It codes for CASSFERNYNEQFF. The V and J genes are TRBV11-3 and TRBJ2-1; no reliable D call. The CDR3 is 14 residues long. Germline V lookup: CDR1 SGHNT, CDR2 YENEEA. V lost 3 bases, J lost 3 bases, and 9 bases lay in between. Complete variable domain (other parts from reference TRBV11-3 and TRBJ2-1): EAGVVQSPRYKIIEKKQPVAFWCNPISGHNTLYWYLQNLGQGPELLIRYENEEAVDDSQLPKDRFSAERLKGVDSTLKIQPAELGDSAVYLCASSFERNYNEQFFGPGTRLTVL.

The gene calls are TRBV18 and TRBJ1-2, with D hard to call. V lost 0 bases and J lost 2, with 10 bases in between. Germline V lookup: CDR1 KGHSH, CDR2 LQKENI. This CDR3 comprises 15 residues. The CDR3 DNA reads TGTGCCAGCTCACCACCGACGAAGGGAAACTATGGCTACACCTTC. Amino acid sequence: CASSPPTKGNYGYTF.

This sequence joins TRBV30 and TRBJ1-2; D is ambiguous. The CDR3 extends over 12 amino acids. Germline values: CDR1 GTSNPN, CDR2 SVGIG (reference sequence). V gave up 5 bases and J gave up 8 bases, with 15 bases separating them. CDR3 coding DNA: TGTGCCTGGGGAGGCCGGAATGGAGGCTACACCTTC. Amino acids: CAWGGRNGGYTF.

This clone came up a few times. The gene calls are TRBV7-8 and TRBJ1-1; no clear D. This CDR3 is built from 15 residues. The germline V gene has CDR1 SGHVS and CDR2 FQNEAQ. The V and J ends lost 0 bases and 6 bases respectively, with 14 bases between them. Written as DNA, the CDR3 is TGTGCCAGCAGCTTAGCGGCTTTGGACTCTTCTGAAGCTTTCTTT. Its protein product is CASSLAALDSSEAFF.

The genes are TRBV5-1 and TRBJ1-6, with 7 bases fitting TRBD1. V dropped 0 bases and J dropped 5; count of bases not matched to a gene: 8. The length of the CDR3 is 17 residues. Germline values: CDR1 SGHRS, CDR2 YFSETQ. The CDR3 bases are TGCGCCAGCAGCTTGGATGTGTGGGACAGACATAATTCACCCCTCCACTTT. It specifies CASSLDVWDRHNSPLHF.

The chain combines TRBV7-2 with TRBJ2-4, with 7 positions matching TRBD1. The length of the CDR3 is 16 residues. The V gene's germline CDR1 is SGHTA and CDR2 FQGNSA. Losses at the gene ends were 6 bases for V and 0 bases for J; bases not matched to a gene: 8. The CDR3 reads CASSYGQELAKNIQYF. The CDR3 region has the DNA TGTGCCAGCAGTTACGGACAGGAGTTAGCCAAAAACATTCAGTACTTC.

A few counts support this clone. The chain employs TRBV19 and TRBJ1-5; TRBD1 might be the D (5 bases). The V end was cut by 7 bases, the J end by 1 base, with 29 bases between. CDR1 LNHDA and CDR2 SQIVND come from the germline V gene (reference sequence). The CDR3 has 20 amino acids. The CDR3 reads CASNFRIPRKGAESNQPQHF. DNA for the CDR3: TGTGCCAGTAACTTCCGAATCCCCCGAAAAGGGGCGGAGAGCAATCAGCCCCAGCATTTT.